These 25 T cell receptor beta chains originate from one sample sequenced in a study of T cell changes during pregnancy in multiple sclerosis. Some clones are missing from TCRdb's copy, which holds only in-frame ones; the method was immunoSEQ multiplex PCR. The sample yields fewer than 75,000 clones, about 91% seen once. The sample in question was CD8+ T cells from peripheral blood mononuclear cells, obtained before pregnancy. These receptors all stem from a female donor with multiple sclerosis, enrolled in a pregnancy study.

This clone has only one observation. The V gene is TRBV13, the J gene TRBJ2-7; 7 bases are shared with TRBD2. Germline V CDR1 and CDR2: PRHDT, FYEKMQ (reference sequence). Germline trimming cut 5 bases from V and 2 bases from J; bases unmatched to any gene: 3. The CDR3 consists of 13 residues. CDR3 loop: CASSHGTTYEQYF. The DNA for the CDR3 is TGTGCCAGCAGCCACGGGACTACCTACGAGCAGTACTTC.

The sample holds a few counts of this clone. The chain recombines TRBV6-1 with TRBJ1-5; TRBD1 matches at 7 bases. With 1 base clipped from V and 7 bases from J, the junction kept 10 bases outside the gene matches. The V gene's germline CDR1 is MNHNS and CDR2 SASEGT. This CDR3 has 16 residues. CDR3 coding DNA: TGTGCCAGCAGTGAAGTTCCGGCAGGGGGGCGGCAGCCCCAGCATTTT. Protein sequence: CASSEVPAGGRQPQHF.

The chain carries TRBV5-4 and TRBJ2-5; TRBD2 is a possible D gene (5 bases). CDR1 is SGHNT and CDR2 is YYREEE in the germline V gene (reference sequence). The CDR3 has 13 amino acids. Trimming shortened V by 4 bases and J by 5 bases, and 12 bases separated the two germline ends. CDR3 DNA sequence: TGTGCCAGCAGCGAACTAGTTCAGGAGACCCAGTACTTC. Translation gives CASSELVQETQYF.

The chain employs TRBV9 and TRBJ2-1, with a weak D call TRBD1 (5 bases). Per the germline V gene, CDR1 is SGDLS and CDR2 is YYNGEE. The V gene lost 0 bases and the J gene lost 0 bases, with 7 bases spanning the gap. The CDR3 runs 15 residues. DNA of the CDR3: TGTGCCAGCAGCGTAGGACAGAGCTCCTACAATGAGCAGTTCTTC. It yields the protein CASSVGQSSYNEQFF.

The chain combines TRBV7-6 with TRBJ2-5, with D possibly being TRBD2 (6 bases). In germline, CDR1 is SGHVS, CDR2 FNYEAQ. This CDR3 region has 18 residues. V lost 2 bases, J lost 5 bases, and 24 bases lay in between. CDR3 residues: CASSLLGSPTGTRETQYF. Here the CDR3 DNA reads TGTGCCAGCAGCTTACTCGGGAGCCCAACGGGGACGAGGGAGACCCAGTACTTC.

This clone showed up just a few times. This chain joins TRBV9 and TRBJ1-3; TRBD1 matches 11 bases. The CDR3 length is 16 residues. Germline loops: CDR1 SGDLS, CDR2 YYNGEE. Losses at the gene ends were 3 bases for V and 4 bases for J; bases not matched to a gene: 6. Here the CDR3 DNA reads TGTGCCAGCAGCGCAGGACAGGGGGCGGGAGGAAACACCATATATTTT. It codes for CASSAGQGAGGNTIYF.

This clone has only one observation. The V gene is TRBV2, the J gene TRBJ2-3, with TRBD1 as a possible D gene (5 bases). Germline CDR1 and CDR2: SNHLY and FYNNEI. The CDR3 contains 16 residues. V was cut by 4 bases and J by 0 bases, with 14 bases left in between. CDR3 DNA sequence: TGTGCCAGCAGTGGTCCGGACACTTCTAGCACAGATACGCAGTATTTT. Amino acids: CASSGPDTSSTDTQYF.

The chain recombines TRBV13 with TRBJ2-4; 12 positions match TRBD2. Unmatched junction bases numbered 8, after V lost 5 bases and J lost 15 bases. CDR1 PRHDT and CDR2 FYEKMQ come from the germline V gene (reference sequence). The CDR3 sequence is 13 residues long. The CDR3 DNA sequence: TGTGCCAGCAGCGCCTCTAGCGGGGGGGCCTCGTACTTC. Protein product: CASSASSGGASYF.

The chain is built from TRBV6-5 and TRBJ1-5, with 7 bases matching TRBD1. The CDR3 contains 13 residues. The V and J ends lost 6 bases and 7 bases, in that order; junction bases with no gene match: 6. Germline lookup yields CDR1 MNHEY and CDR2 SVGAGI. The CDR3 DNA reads TGTGCCAGCAGCACAGGGGCGGTCCAGCCCCAGCATTTT. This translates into CASSTGAVQPQHF.

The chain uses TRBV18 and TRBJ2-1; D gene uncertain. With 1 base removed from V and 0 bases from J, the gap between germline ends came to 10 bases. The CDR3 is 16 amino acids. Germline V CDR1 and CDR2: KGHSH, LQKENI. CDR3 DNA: TGTGCCAGCTCACCACTCGTAGAGAGCTCCTACAATGAGCAGTTCTTC. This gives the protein CASSPLVESSYNEQFF.

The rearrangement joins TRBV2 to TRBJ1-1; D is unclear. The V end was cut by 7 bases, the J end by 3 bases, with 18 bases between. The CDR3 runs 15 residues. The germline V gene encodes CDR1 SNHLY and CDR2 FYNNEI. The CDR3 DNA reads TGTGCCAGCATGGGCCCAACCCGTCAGGACACTGAAGCTTTCTTT. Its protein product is CASMGPTRQDTEAFF.

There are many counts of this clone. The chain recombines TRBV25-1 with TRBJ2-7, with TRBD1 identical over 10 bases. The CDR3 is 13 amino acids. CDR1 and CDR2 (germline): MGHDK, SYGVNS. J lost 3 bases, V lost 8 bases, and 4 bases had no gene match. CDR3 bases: TGTGCCAGCGGTGGGACAGGGGACTACGAGCAGTACTTC. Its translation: CASGGTGDYEQYF.

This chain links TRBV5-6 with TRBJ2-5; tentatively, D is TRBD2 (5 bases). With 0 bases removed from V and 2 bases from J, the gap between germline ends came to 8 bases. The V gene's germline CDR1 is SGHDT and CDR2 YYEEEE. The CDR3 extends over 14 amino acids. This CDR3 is CASSLGGRQETQYF. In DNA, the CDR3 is TGTGCCAGCAGCTTGGGAGGGCGGCAAGAGACCCAGTACTTC.

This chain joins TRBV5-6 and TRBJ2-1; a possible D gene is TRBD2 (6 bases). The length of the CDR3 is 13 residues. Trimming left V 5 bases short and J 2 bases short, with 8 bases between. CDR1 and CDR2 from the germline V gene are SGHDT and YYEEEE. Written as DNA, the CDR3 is TGTGCCAGCAGGGCGGGGCCCTACAATGAGCAGTTCTTC. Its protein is CASRAGPYNEQFF.

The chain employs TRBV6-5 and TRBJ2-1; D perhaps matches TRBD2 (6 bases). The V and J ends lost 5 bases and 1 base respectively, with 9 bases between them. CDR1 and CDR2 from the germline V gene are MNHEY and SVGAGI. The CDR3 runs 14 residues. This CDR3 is CASSGGASYNEQFF. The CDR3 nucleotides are TGTGCCAGCAGTGGAGGGGCGTCCTACAATGAGCAGTTCTTC.

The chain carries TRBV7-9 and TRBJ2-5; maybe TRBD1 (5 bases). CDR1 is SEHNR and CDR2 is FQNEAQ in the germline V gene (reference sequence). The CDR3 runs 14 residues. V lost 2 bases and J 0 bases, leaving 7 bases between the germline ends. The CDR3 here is CASSLKGNQETQYF. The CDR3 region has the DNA TGTGCCAGCAGCTTAAAGGGGAACCAAGAGACCCAGTACTTC.

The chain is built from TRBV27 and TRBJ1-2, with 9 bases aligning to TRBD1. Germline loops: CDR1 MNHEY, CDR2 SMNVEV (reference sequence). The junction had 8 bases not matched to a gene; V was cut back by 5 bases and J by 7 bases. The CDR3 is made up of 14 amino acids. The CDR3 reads CASSPTGGSSGYTF. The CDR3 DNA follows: TGTGCCAGCAGTCCTACAGGGGGCAGCTCTGGCTACACCTTC.

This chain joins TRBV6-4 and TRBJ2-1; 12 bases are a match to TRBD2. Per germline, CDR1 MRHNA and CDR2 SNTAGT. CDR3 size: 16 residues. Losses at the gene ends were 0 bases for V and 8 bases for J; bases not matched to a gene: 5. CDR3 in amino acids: CASSDSPSGGVDEQFF. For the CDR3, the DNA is TGTGCCAGCAGTGACTCCCCTAGCGGGGGGGTAGATGAGCAGTTCTTC.

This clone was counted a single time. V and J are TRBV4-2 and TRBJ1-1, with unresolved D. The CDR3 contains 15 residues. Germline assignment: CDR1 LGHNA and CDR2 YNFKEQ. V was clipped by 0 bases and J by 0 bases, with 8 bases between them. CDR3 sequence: CASSQDGEMNTEAFF. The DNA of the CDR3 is TGTGCCAGCAGCCAAGATGGAGAGATGAACACTGAAGCTTTCTTT.

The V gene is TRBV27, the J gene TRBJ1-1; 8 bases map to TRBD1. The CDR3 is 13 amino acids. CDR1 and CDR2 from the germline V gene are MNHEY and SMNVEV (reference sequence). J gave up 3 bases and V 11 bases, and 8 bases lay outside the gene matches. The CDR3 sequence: CASLDRVHTEAFF. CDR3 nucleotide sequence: TGTGCCTCGTTGGACAGGGTCCACACTGAAGCTTTCTTT.

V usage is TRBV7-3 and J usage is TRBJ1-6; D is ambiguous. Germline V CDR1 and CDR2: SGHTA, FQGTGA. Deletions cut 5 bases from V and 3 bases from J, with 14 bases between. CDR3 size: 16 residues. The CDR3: CASSKKKQSYNSPLHF. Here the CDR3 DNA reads TGTGCCAGCAGCAAGAAGAAACAGAGCTATAATTCACCCCTCCACTTT.

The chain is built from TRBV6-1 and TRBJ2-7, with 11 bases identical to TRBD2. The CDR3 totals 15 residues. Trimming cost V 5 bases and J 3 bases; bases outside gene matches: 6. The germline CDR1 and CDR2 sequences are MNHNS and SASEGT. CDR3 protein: CASSKGTSGLYEQYF. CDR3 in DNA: TGTGCCAGCAGTAAAGGGACTAGCGGCCTCTACGAGCAGTACTTC.

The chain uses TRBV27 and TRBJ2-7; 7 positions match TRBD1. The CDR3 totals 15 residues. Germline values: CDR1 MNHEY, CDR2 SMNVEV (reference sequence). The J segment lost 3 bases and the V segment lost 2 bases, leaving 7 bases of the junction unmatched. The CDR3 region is CASSLTTGWSYEQYF. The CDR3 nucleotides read TGTGCCAGCAGTTTAACGACAGGGTGGAGCTACGAGCAGTACTTC.

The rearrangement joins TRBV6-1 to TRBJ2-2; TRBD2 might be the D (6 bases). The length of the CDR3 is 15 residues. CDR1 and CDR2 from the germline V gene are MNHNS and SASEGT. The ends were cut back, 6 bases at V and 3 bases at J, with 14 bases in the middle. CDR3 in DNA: TGTGCCAGCAGCCGGGGGACGGAGGACACCGGGGAGCTGTTTTTT. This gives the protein CASSRGTEDTGELFF.

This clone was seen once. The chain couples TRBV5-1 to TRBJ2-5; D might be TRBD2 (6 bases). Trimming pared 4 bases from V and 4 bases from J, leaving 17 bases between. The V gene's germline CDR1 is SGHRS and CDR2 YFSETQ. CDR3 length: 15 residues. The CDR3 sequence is CASSPASGDVETQYF. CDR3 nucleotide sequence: TGCGCCAGCAGCCCCGCGTCGGGGGATGTAGAGACCCAGTACTTC.